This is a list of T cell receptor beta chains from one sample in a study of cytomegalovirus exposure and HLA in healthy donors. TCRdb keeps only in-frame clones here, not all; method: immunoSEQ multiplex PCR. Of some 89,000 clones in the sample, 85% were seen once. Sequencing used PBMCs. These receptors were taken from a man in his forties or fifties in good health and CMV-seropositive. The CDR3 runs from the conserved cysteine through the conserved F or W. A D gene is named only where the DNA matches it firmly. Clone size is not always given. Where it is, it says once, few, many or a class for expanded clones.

CDR3 protein: CASSPNRGGENQPQHF
CDR3 DNA: TGTGCCAGCTCACCAAATAGGGGAGGGGAGAATCAGCCCCAGCATTTT
V gene: TRBV18
D gene: .
J gene: TRBJ1-5
clone size: .

CDR3 protein: CASSDPRPGTNYEQYF
CDR3 DNA: TGTGCCAGCAGTGACCCACGTCCCGGGACAAATTACGAGCAGTACTTC
V gene: TRBV6-4
D gene: .
J gene: TRBJ2-7
clone size: .

CDR3 protein: CASSEVGGYYGYTF
CDR3 DNA: TGTGCCAGCAGTGAAGTAGGCGGCTACTATGGCTACACCTTC
V gene: TRBV6-1
D gene: .
J gene: TRBJ1-2
clone size: .

CDR3 protein: CASRPGTGFDEQYF
CDR3 DNA: TGTGCCAGCAGGCCCGGGACAGGGTTCGACGAGCAGTACTTC
V gene: TRBV5-4
D gene: TRBD1
J gene: TRBJ2-7
clone size: few

CDR3 protein: CASSLLDNEKLFF
CDR3 DNA: TGTGCCAGCAGCTTACTAGATAATGAAAAACTGTTTTTT
V gene: TRBV11-3
D gene: .
J gene: TRBJ1-4
clone size: .

CDR3 protein: CASSQRAVQETQYF
CDR3 DNA: TGCGCCAGCAGCCAACGAGCTGTTCAAGAGACCCAGTACTTC
V gene: TRBV4-1
D gene: .
J gene: TRBJ2-5
clone size: .

CDR3 protein: CASSLQGSQETQYF
CDR3 DNA: TGTGCCAGCAGCTTACAGGGATCCCAAGAGACCCAGTACTTC
V gene: TRBV11-3
D gene: .
J gene: TRBJ2-5
clone size: .

CDR3 protein: CASSLAAGEDTQYF
CDR3 DNA: TGCGCCAGCAGCTTGGCAGCGGGGGAAGATACGCAGTATTTT
V gene: TRBV5-1
D gene: TRBD2
J gene: TRBJ2-3
clone size: .

CDR3 protein: CASSLQGKITDTQYF
CDR3 DNA: TGTGCCAGCAGCTTACAGGGGAAAATCACAGATACGCAGTATTTT
V gene: TRBV9
D gene: TRBD1
J gene: TRBJ2-3
clone size: few

CDR3 protein: CASSDRGSMNTEAFF
CDR3 DNA: TGCGCCAGCAGCGACAGGGGTTCCATGAACACTGAAGCTTTCTTT
V gene: TRBV5-1
D gene: TRBD1
J gene: TRBJ1-1
clone size: .

CDR3 protein: CASSLEGGAGSYNEQFF
CDR3 DNA: TGTGCCAGCAGCTTAGAGGGGGGGGCAGGTTCCTACAATGAGCAGTTCTTC
V gene: TRBV7-2
D gene: .
J gene: TRBJ2-1
clone size: .

CDR3 protein: CATSRDRGTGWKQYF
CDR3 DNA: TGTGCCACCAGCAGAGATCGGGGGACAGGGTGGAAGCAGTACTTC
V gene: TRBV15
D gene: TRBD1
J gene: TRBJ2-7
clone size: .

CDR3 protein: CASRGGLEQYF
CDR3 DNA: TGTGCCAGCAGGGGAGGGCTCGAGCAGTACTTC
V gene: TRBV6-5
D gene: TRBD2
J gene: TRBJ2-7
clone size: .

CDR3 protein: CASSSRAAPPQHF
CDR3 DNA: TGTGCCAGCAGCTCCAGGGCGGCTCCGCCCCAGCATTTT
V gene: TRBV6-6
D gene: .
J gene: TRBJ1-5
clone size: .

CDR3 protein: CASKDPTRANYGYTF
CDR3 DNA: TGTGCCAGCAAAGACCCTACGAGGGCTAACTATGGCTACACCTTC
V gene: TRBV27
D gene: .
J gene: TRBJ1-2
clone size: .

CDR3 protein: CASSDEAGGVGELFF
CDR3 DNA: TGTGCCAGCAGTGATGAGGCGGGAGGGGTCGGGGAGCTGTTTTTT
V gene: TRBV6-1
D gene: TRBD2
J gene: TRBJ2-2
clone size: .

CDR3 protein: CASSPYSGRIYNEQFF
CDR3 DNA: TGTGCCAGCAGTCCTTATAGCGGGAGAATATACAATGAGCAGTTCTTC
V gene: TRBV28
D gene: TRBD2
J gene: TRBJ2-1
clone size: .

CDR3 protein: CASSSSGTSTDTQYF
CDR3 DNA: TGTGCCAGCAGCTCTAGCGGAACTAGCACAGATACGCAGTATTTT
V gene: TRBV7-6
D gene: TRBD2
J gene: TRBJ2-3
clone size: .

CDR3 protein: CASSAEGAGNYEQYF
CDR3 DNA: TGTGCCAGCAGTGCCGAGGGGGCGGGAAACTACGAGCAGTACTTC
V gene: TRBV6-1
D gene: .
J gene: TRBJ2-7
clone size: .

CDR3 protein: CASSQERQAQETQYF
CDR3 DNA: TGTGCCAGCAGCCAAGAACGTCAGGCCCAAGAGACCCAGTACTTC
V gene: TRBV4-2
D gene: .
J gene: TRBJ2-5
clone size: .

CDR3 protein: CSVFTTGLNYGYTF
CDR3 DNA: TGCAGCGTTTTCACGACAGGTCTGAACTATGGCTACACCTTC
V gene: TRBV29-1
D gene: .
J gene: TRBJ1-2
clone size: .

CDR3 protein: CASSLGGGTSYGYTF
CDR3 DNA: TGTGCCAGCAGCTTAGGCGGGGGGACGAGCTATGGCTACACCTTC
V gene: TRBV7-8
D gene: .
J gene: TRBJ1-2
clone size: medium-sized

CDR3 protein: CASSRGHPDSPLHF
CDR3 DNA: TGTGCCAGCAGCCGAGGACATCCGGATTCACCCCTCCACTTT
V gene: TRBV14
D gene: .
J gene: TRBJ1-6
clone size: .

CDR3 protein: CASSLGLIVEKLFF
CDR3 DNA: TGTGCCAGCAGCCTGGGCCTGATAGTAGAAAAACTGTTTTTT
V gene: TRBV6-1
D gene: .
J gene: TRBJ1-4
clone size: .

CDR3 protein: CASIRQGKTEAFF
CDR3 DNA: TGTGCCAGCATAAGACAGGGAAAGACTGAAGCTTTCTTT
V gene: TRBV6-5
D gene: TRBD1
J gene: TRBJ1-1
clone size: few

CDR3 protein: CASSLGDRAINQPQHF
CDR3 DNA: TGTGCCAGCAGCTTAGGGGACAGGGCGATCAATCAGCCCCAGCATTTT
V gene: TRBV7-8
D gene: TRBD1
J gene: TRBJ1-5
clone size: .

CDR3 protein: CASSSDRGIPNEKLFF
CDR3 DNA: TGTGCCAGCAGCTCCGACCGCGGGATCCCAAATGAAAAACTGTTTTTT
V gene: TRBV11-2
D gene: .
J gene: TRBJ1-4
clone size: few

CDR3 protein: CASSLWEPGLAGYYTQYF
CDR3 DNA: TGTGCCAGCAGCTTATGGGAGCCGGGACTAGCGGGGTACTATACGCAGTATTTT
V gene: TRBV7-2
D gene: TRBD2
J gene: TRBJ2-3
clone size: .

CDR3 protein: CASSEQLLAYEQYF
CDR3 DNA: TGTGCCAGCAGCGAGCAATTGCTCGCCTACGAGCAGTACTTC
V gene: TRBV5-6
D gene: .
J gene: TRBJ2-7
clone size: .

CDR3 protein: CATNLAGGHYNEQFF
CDR3 DNA: TGTGCCACCAACTTAGCGGGGGGCCACTACAATGAGCAGTTCTTC
V gene: TRBV6-5
D gene: TRBD2
J gene: TRBJ2-1
clone size: .

CDR3 protein: CATEPSTGGIGNEQFF
CDR3 DNA: TGTGCCACCGAACCCTCGACGGGGGGCATAGGCAATGAGCAGTTCTTC
V gene: TRBV19
D gene: .
J gene: TRBJ2-1
clone size: .

CDR3 protein: CASSFRGQETQYF
CDR3 DNA: TGTGCCAGCAGCTTCCGGGGCCAAGAGACCCAGTACTTC
V gene: TRBV7-3
D gene: .
J gene: TRBJ2-5
clone size: .

CDR3 protein: CASSLEGANTGELFF
CDR3 DNA: TGTGCCAGCAGCTTAGAGGGCGCGAACACCGGGGAGCTGTTTTTT
V gene: TRBV7-3
D gene: .
J gene: TRBJ2-2
clone size: .

CDR3 protein: CASSALRTGRYEQYF
CDR3 DNA: TGTGCCAGCAGCGCATTAAGGACAGGGAGGTACGAGCAGTACTTC
V gene: TRBV11-2
D gene: TRBD1
J gene: TRBJ2-7
clone size: .

CDR3 protein: CASCTDGGSFDYTF
CDR3 DNA: TGTGCCAGCTGTACCGATGGGGGCTCATTTGACTACACCTTC
V gene: TRBV28
D gene: .
J gene: TRBJ1-2
clone size: .

CDR3 protein: CASRGTGIGTEAFF
CDR3 DNA: TGTGCCAGCAGGGGGACAGGGATCGGCACTGAAGCTTTCTTT
V gene: TRBV2
D gene: TRBD1
J gene: TRBJ1-1
clone size: .

CDR3 protein: CASSTDSRTDTQYF
CDR3 DNA: TGCGCCAGCAGCACAGACAGTCGGACAGATACGCAGTATTTT
V gene: TRBV5-1
D gene: .
J gene: TRBJ2-3
clone size: .

CDR3 protein: CASTFEIMNTEAFF
CDR3 DNA: TGTGCCAGCACCTTCGAGATCATGAACACTGAAGCTTTCTTT
V gene: TRBV5-8
D gene: .
J gene: TRBJ1-1
clone size: .

CDR3 protein: CASSRTQGLNTEAFF
CDR3 DNA: TGCGCCAGCAGCCGAACCCAGGGTTTGAACACTGAAGCTTTCTTT
V gene: TRBV5-1
D gene: .
J gene: TRBJ1-1
clone size: once

CDR3 protein: CASRRGQGVNEQFF
CDR3 DNA: TGTGCCAGCAGGCGGGGCCAGGGCGTCAATGAGCAGTTCTTC
V gene: TRBV19
D gene: .
J gene: TRBJ2-1
clone size: .

CDR3 protein: CASSLLVGGRDFTDTQYF
CDR3 DNA: TGTGCCAGCAGCCTCCTTGTTGGCGGGAGGGATTTCACAGATACGCAGTATTTT
V gene: TRBV4-2
D gene: TRBD2
J gene: TRBJ2-3
clone size: .

CDR3 protein: CASSANGGGYNEQFF
CDR3 DNA: TGTGCCAGTAGTGCGAACGGGGGAGGATATAATGAGCAGTTCTTC
V gene: TRBV19
D gene: .
J gene: TRBJ2-1
clone size: .

CDR3 protein: CAWIQDTFTEAFF
CDR3 DNA: TGTGCCTGGATCCAAGACACGTTCACTGAAGCTTTCTTT
V gene: TRBV30
D gene: .
J gene: TRBJ1-1
clone size: few

CDR3 protein: CASSLGWGLRNTEAFF
CDR3 DNA: TGTGCCAGCAGCTTGGGGTGGGGCTTGAGGAACACTGAAGCTTTCTTT
V gene: TRBV5-4
D gene: .
J gene: TRBJ1-1
clone size: .

CDR3 protein: CASTGRDWWDIQYF
CDR3 DNA: TGTGCCAGCACCGGGAGGGACTGGTGGGACATTCAGTACTTC
V gene: TRBV6-5
D gene: TRBD2
J gene: TRBJ2-4
clone size: .

CDR3 protein: CASSETSGPSNEQFF
CDR3 DNA: TGCGCCAGCAGTGAAACTAGCGGGCCCTCCAATGAGCAGTTCTTC
V gene: TRBV10-2
D gene: TRBD2
J gene: TRBJ2-1
clone size: .

CDR3 protein: CASRHRGMNTEAFF
CDR3 DNA: TGTGCCAGTAGACACAGGGGAATGAACACTGAAGCTTTCTTT
V gene: TRBV19
D gene: TRBD1
J gene: TRBJ1-1
clone size: .

CDR3 protein: CAWSFPGQKEQYF
CDR3 DNA: TGTGCCTGGAGTTTTCCGGGACAGAAGGAGCAGTACTTC
V gene: TRBV30
D gene: TRBD1
J gene: TRBJ2-7
clone size: .

CDR3 protein: CASGLGHYGYTF
CDR3 DNA: TGTGCTAGTGGTTTGGGGCACTATGGCTACACCTTC
V gene: TRBV12-5
D gene: .
J gene: TRBJ1-2
clone size: .

CDR3 protein: CASRPGQTYYGYTF
CDR3 DNA: TGTGCCAGCCGACCGGGACAGACCTACTATGGCTACACCTTC
V gene: TRBV6-1
D gene: TRBD1
J gene: TRBJ1-2
clone size: .

CDR3 protein: CASSSGQGANSPLHF
CDR3 DNA: TGTGCCAGCAGCTCGGGACAGGGGGCGAATTCACCCCTCCACTTT
V gene: TRBV7-8
D gene: TRBD1
J gene: TRBJ1-6
clone size: once

CDR3 protein: CVSKPGGASNQPQHF
CDR3 DNA: TGTGTCAGCAAGCCAGGGGGCGCGAGCAATCAGCCCCAGCATTTT
V gene: TRBV19
D gene: TRBD1
J gene: TRBJ1-5
clone size: .

CDR3 protein: CASSHQGHQETQYF
CDR3 DNA: TGTGCCAGCAGCCACCAGGGCCACCAAGAGACCCAGTACTTC
V gene: TRBV11-3
D gene: .
J gene: TRBJ2-5
clone size: few

CDR3 protein: CASSATYEQYF
CDR3 DNA: TGTGCCAGCAGCGCGACCTACGAGCAGTACTTC
V gene: TRBV11-2
D gene: .
J gene: TRBJ2-7
clone size: .

CDR3 protein: CASRATGDGYTF
CDR3 DNA: TGTGCCAGCAGGGCGACAGGGGATGGCTACACCTTC
V gene: TRBV6-1
D gene: TRBD1
J gene: TRBJ1-2
clone size: .

CDR3 protein: CASSARDRAEAFF
CDR3 DNA: TGTGCCAGCAGCGCCAGGGACAGGGCTGAAGCTTTCTTT
V gene: TRBV7-3
D gene: TRBD1
J gene: TRBJ1-1
clone size: .

CDR3 protein: CASSLAVHTDTQYF
CDR3 DNA: TGTGCCAGCAGCTTAGCTGTCCACACAGATACGCAGTATTTT
V gene: TRBV7-2
D gene: .
J gene: TRBJ2-3
clone size: once

CDR3 protein: CASSSRGLAGGRSDEQFF
CDR3 DNA: TGTGCCAGCAGCTCTCGAGGACTAGCGGGGGGACGTAGCGATGAGCAGTTCTTC
V gene: TRBV7-2
D gene: TRBD2
J gene: TRBJ2-1
clone size: once